This T cell receptor beta chain was documented in a study of monozygotic twins with inflammatory bowel disease. The CDR3 covers 15 residues. Germline V gene lookup returns CDR1 LNHDA and CDR2 SQIVND (reference sequence). TCRdb re-called the 5' RACE reads and shows each CDR3 protein once, DNA omitted. There are 150,000 to 200,000 distinct CDR3 sequences in the sample, with 2.8% held by the top ten. This TCR was sampled from a human donor with ulcerative colitis or Crohn's disease, or a healthy co-twin of an affected twin (not recorded which). Material: blood. This chain uses TRBV19 with TRBJ1-1; with no DNA, the TCRdb D assignment of TRBD1 cannot be verified. CDR3 loop: CASSRSRDRGTEAFF.